These 24 T cell receptor beta chains originate from one sample sequenced in a study of OX40 agonist ivuxolimab in advanced cancers. TCRdb's table, derived via immunoSEQ multiplex PCR, lists solely in-frame clones and lacks some. Of some 67,000 clones listed, about four fifths are singletons. Specimen: CD4+ or CD8+ T cells sorted from blood, collected in a trial of the OX40 agonist ivuxolimab. Receptors were obtained from an adult with an advanced solid tumor such as melanoma, head and neck, liver or kidney cancer.

Only a few counts were recorded for this clone. The chain links TRBV19 to TRBJ2-3, with TRBD2 matching over 13 bases. CDR3 length: 16 residues. Germline loops: CDR1 LNHDA, CDR2 SQIVND (reference sequence). V dropped 7 bases and J dropped 2; count of bases not matched to a gene: 6. For the CDR3, the DNA is TGTGCCAGTACCATGACTAGCGGGAGGTCCACAGATACGCAGTATTTT. The encoded protein is CASTMTSGRSTDTQYF.

V is TRBV14 and J is TRBJ2-3; the D gene could be TRBD1 or TRBD2 (6 bases each). Trimming cost V 5 bases and J 3 bases, with 15 bases left between them. The germline gives CDR1 SGHDN, CDR2 FVKESK. The CDR3 covers 15 residues. The CDR3 loop reads CASSFGGVKTDTQYF. The CDR3 DNA is TGTGCCAGCAGCTTCGGGGGCGTAAAAACAGATACGCAGTATTTT.

This chain joins TRBV6-5 and TRBJ1-2; TRBD1 matches at 9 bases. The trim removed 2 bases at V and 7 bases at J, leaving 5 bases unmatched. Germline V gene data show CDR1 as MNHEY and CDR2 as SVGAGI. CDR3 size: 14 residues. The DNA for the CDR3 is TGTGCCAGCAGTTACAGGGACAGGGCAGCTGGCTACACCTTC. This translates into CASSYRDRAAGYTF.

The genes are TRBV6-6 and TRBJ2-7, with 7 nucleotides matching TRBD1. V shed 8 bases, J shed 7 bases, and the junction held 11 bases outside the gene matches. The germline V gene has CDR1 MNHNY and CDR2 SVGAGI (reference sequence). This CDR3 contains 13 residues. CDR3 in amino acids: CASCQGVFGEQYF. The CDR3 coding sequence is TGTGCCAGCTGTCAGGGGGTTTTCGGGGAGCAGTACTTC.

This chain joins TRBV4-1 and TRBJ1-3; D not resolved. V lost 2 bases and J lost 7, with 6 bases in between. The CDR3 contains 12 residues. CDR1 and CDR2 from the germline V gene are MGHRA and YSYEKL. CDR3 residues: CASSQLSNTIYF. In DNA, the CDR3 is TGCGCCAGCAGCCAATTGTCCAACACCATATATTTT.

This rearrangement joins TRBV27 to TRBJ2-5; no reliable D call. CDR1 is MNHEY and CDR2 is SMNVEV in the germline V gene (reference sequence). CDR3 length equals 13 residues. Trimming shortened V by 5 bases and J by 2 bases, and 9 bases separated the two germline ends. CDR3 nucleotides: TGTGCCAGCAGTCCGCGGTCACAAGAGACCCAGTACTTC. Translation gives CASSPRSQETQYF.

This rearrangement joins TRBV28 to TRBJ2-7; D uncertain. V dropped 4 bases and J dropped 4 bases, with 17 bases sitting between them. The germline V gene has CDR1 MDHEN and CDR2 SYDVKM. The CDR3 totals 15 residues. CDR3 residues: CASSSRVRWSYEQYV. Written as DNA, the CDR3 is TGTGCCAGCAGTTCAAGGGTACGTTGGAGTTACGAGCAGTACGTC.

The V and J genes are TRBV9 and TRBJ2-4; a weak D match, TRBD1 (5 bases). V lost 5 bases and J lost 16, with 19 bases in between. From germline, CDR1 is SGDLS and CDR2 YYNGEE. This CDR3 has 12 amino acids. The CDR3 protein is CASSRRRAGLYF. The CDR3 nucleotides read TGTGCCAGCAGTCGCCGCAGGGCAGGTCTCTACTTC.

This rearrangement joins TRBV18 to TRBJ2-5; tentatively, D is TRBD1 (6 bases). The V gene's germline CDR1 is KGHSH and CDR2 LQKENI. The length of the CDR3 is 15 residues. Trimming stripped 3 bases from V and 2 bases from J, with 13 bases between. The CDR3 is CASSPNFGQQETQYF. CDR3 DNA: TGTGCCAGCTCACCGAACTTCGGACAGCAAGAGACCCAGTACTTC.

The rearrangement uses TRBV6-1 and TRBJ2-5; 10 bases agree with TRBD2. The germline V gene encodes CDR1 MNHNS and CDR2 SASEGT. This CDR3 is built from 15 residues. Trimming at V came to 6 bases and at J to 5 bases, leaving 9 bases not matched to a gene. CDR3: CASSVSGGSGETQYF. DNA for the CDR3: TGTGCCAGCAGCGTTAGCGGGGGGTCCGGCGAGACCCAGTACTTC.

The genes are TRBV19 and TRBJ2-1, with 8 bases fitting TRBD2. The V and J ends lost 5 bases and 2 bases, in that order; junction bases with no gene match: 5. CDR3 length equals 15 residues. Germline loops: CDR1 LNHDA, CDR2 SQIVND (reference sequence). Written as DNA, the CDR3 is TGTGCCAGTAGTTGGGGGACTAGAGCCTACAATGAGCAGTTCTTC. As protein: CASSWGTRAYNEQFF.

V gene TRBV2 combines with J gene TRBJ2-3, with 13 bases identical to TRBD2. Trimming removed 5 bases from V and 10 bases from J; junction bases left unmatched: 6. Germline V gene sequence: CDR1 SNHLY, CDR2 FYNNEI. The CDR3 is made up of 14 amino acids. The CDR3 protein is CASSPGTSGAAQYF. CDR3 bases: TGTGCCAGCAGTCCCGGGACTAGCGGGGCGGCGCAGTATTTT.

The chain uses TRBV19 and TRBJ2-4, with a weak D call TRBD2 (6 bases). CDR3 length: 16 amino acids. Germline values: CDR1 LNHDA, CDR2 SQIVND (reference sequence). V was shortened by 5 bases and J by 2 bases, with 16 bases between the two germline ends. In DNA form, the CDR3 reads TGTGCCAGTAGTGCTCTGCGGGACGGTACCAAAAACATTCAGTACTTC. The encoded protein is CASSALRDGTKNIQYF. The complete variable domain, with remaining parts taken from reference TRBV19 and TRBJ2-4, reads DGGITQSPKYLFRKEGQNVTLSCEQNLNHDAMYWYRQDPGQGLRLIYYSQIVNDFQKGDIAEGYSVSREKKESFPLTVTSAQKNPTAFYLCASSALRDGTKNIQYFGAGTRLSVL.

The V and J genes are TRBV11-2 and TRBJ2-1; the match to TRBD2 covers 12 bases. This CDR3 spans 18 amino acids. The germline V gene has CDR1 SGHAT and CDR2 FQNNGV. The V gene end was trimmed by 0 bases and the J gene end by 4 bases; junction bases not matched to a gene: 7. This CDR3 reads CASSLEGAGLAGYNEQFF. In DNA, the CDR3 is TGTGCCAGCAGCTTAGAAGGGGCCGGACTAGCGGGATACAATGAGCAGTTCTTC.

This chain joins TRBV19 and TRBJ1-4; D remains unclear. The CDR3 is made up of 14 amino acids. V shed 1 base and J shed 5 bases, with 8 bases lying between them. Germline V gene data show CDR1 as LNHDA and CDR2 as SQIVND (reference sequence). The CDR3 DNA reads TGTGCCAGTAGTATAGGGCACGGCAATGAAAAACTGTTTTTT. Residues: CASSIGHGNEKLFF.

The CDR3 sequence: CASSITRANLGNTIYF. Written as DNA, the CDR3 is TGTGCCAGTAGTATAACAAGAGCGAACCTTGGAAACACCATATATTTT. The chain joins TRBV19 to TRBJ1-3; D is unresolved. The CDR3 has 16 residues. The V end lost 2 bases, the J end lost 3 bases, and 14 bases lay between the germline ends. Germline-derived CDR1 and CDR2 are LNHDA and SQIVND (reference sequence).

The chain employs TRBV5-1 and TRBJ1-2, with D hard to call. The CDR3 length is 12 residues. Looked up from germline, CDR1 is SGHRS and CDR2 is YFSETQ. Trimming took 0 bases from V and 3 from J, leaving 3 bases between them. The CDR3 sequence is CASSLGDYGYTF. Here the CDR3 DNA reads TGCGCCAGCAGCTTGGGGGACTATGGCTACACCTTC.

This clone was detected only once. The genes are TRBV2 and TRBJ2-1; TRBD2 might be the D (5 bases). Between the trimmed V and J ends, which lost 2 bases and 4 bases, there was a span of 6 bases. CDR1 SNHLY and CDR2 FYNNEI come from the germline V gene. CDR3 length equals 13 residues. The CDR3 coding sequence is TGTGCCAGCAGTGAATCGGGGTACAATGAGCAGTTCTTC. It codes for CASSESGYNEQFF.

This clone was seen a single time. The CDR3 loop reads CASSRKGTGVRSGGSPLHF. As DNA, the CDR3 is TGTGCCAGCTCACGGAAGGGGACAGGGGTGCGTTCTGGTGGTTCACCCCTCCACTTT. This chain joins TRBV18 and TRBJ1-6; 10 bases are shared with TRBD1. This CDR3 has 19 residues. Germline V CDR1 and CDR2: KGHSH, LQKENI. After removal of 4 bases from V and 9 bases from J, the junction contained 18 bases not matched to a gene.

Only a few counts were recorded for this clone. The genes are TRBV12-5 and TRBJ1-5; D not certain. Between the trimmed V and J ends, which lost 0 bases and 7 bases, there was a span of 4 bases. Germline CDR1 LGHNT, CDR2 FRNRAP. The CDR3 consists of 12 residues. CDR3 protein: CASGLVQQPQHF. DNA of the CDR3: TGTGCTAGTGGTTTGGTACAACAGCCCCAGCATTTT.

This clone turned up a few times. This chain connects TRBV19 to TRBJ2-4; the D is unclear. Germline V gene lookup returns CDR1 LNHDA and CDR2 SQIVND (reference sequence). Trimming cost V 3 bases and J 5 bases, with 8 bases left between them. The CDR3 has 13 residues. The CDR3 loop reads CASSMRWENIQYF. The CDR3 region has the DNA TGTGCCAGTAGTATGAGGTGGGAAAACATTCAGTACTTC.

CDR3 sequence reads: CASSSPSGTDTQYF. The CDR3 coding sequence is TGTGCCAGCAGCTCCCCCTCGGGGACAGATACGCAGTATTTT. The chain recombines TRBV11-1 with TRBJ2-3, with TRBD2 as a possible D gene (5 bases). There are 14 residues in the CDR3. With 4 bases removed from V and 3 bases from J, the gap between germline ends came to 11 bases. The germline V gene encodes CDR1 SGHAT and CDR2 FQDESV (reference sequence).

The V call is TRBV11-2, the J call TRBJ1-5, with no clear D. The ends were cut back, 0 bases at V and 3 bases at J, with 9 bases in the middle. Germline V gene sequence: CDR1 SGHAT, CDR2 FQNNGV. This CDR3 has 15 amino acids. The CDR3 DNA reads TGTGCCAGCAGCTTAGATCCGGGATTCAATCAGCCCCAGCATTTT. Its translation: CASSLDPGFNQPQHF.

The CDR3 DNA reads as TGTGCCATCGCTAGCACAGATACGCAGTATTTT. Protein: CAIASTDTQYF. This rearrangement joins TRBV10-3 to TRBJ2-3; D not certain. Trimming shortened V by 8 bases and J by 0 bases, and 3 bases separated the two germline ends. The length of the CDR3 is 11 residues. Looked up from germline, CDR1 is ENHRY and CDR2 is SYGVKD.